The T cell receptor beta chain under discussion was sequenced for a study of shared clonotypes between healthy human individuals. Study context: There were three CD4 naive, three CD4 memory, two CD8 naive and one CD8 memory plates per donor.

Broader study findings: Around 5.3% of naive CD4 clonotypes were shared across several donors. Memory subsets had estimated richness that was generally smaller than that of naive subsets.

This CDR3 is 14 amino acids long. The germline gives CDR1 SGHDT, CDR2 YYEEEE. Between the trimmed V and J ends, which lost 4 bases and 3 bases, there was a span of 11 bases. To note about this clone: Its antigen is not identified.

Generated by immunoSEQ multiplex PCR, the TCRdb table keeps only in-frame clones and is missing some. The sample lists roughly 2.1 million clones; about 93% were seen once. Only CD45RO-negative cells positively selected for CCR7 counted as naive CD8 cells, so terminally differentiated effector memory CD45RA+ cells were excluded. This rearrangement joins TRBV5-6 to TRBJ1-5; D might be TRBD1 (5 bases). Material for sequencing was naive CD8+ T cells from PBMCs. The origin of this receptor is a man younger than 30 in good health. Some clones in this sample may be carry-over from other donors' samples. The CDR3 loop is CASSSPGANQPQHF. CDR3 DNA sequence: TGTGCCAGCAGCAGCCCCGGGGCCAATCAGCCCCAGCATTTT.